A selection of T cell receptor beta chains follows, all from one sample in a study of cytomegalovirus exposure and HLA in healthy donors. Sequencing was performed with immunoSEQ multiplex PCR; in TCRdb, only in-frame clones are kept and a portion is missing. The sample includes 85,000 to 90,000 clones, about 96% of them seen just once. The specimen sequenced was PBMCs. The receptor source for this set is a man between 18 and 35 years old in good health and CMV-seronegative. The conserved cysteine and the conserved F or W are not part of the CDR3 here. The D gene is left open where the match is weak.

. | TRBJ1-1 | TRBV2 | ASSDIGQGLVHTEAF
. | TRBJ1-4 | TRBV18 | ASSLGAISEKLF
. | TRBJ1-5 | TRBV5-6 | ASSLGQINQPQH
TRBD2 | TRBJ2-5 | TRBV7-9 | ASSLGGRAPETQY
TRBD1 | TRBJ1-5 | TRBV19 | AISGQGNQPQH
. | TRBJ1-1 | TRBV29-1 | SVGDMNTEAF
. | TRBJ2-6 | TRBV11-2 | ASSFYGGPSGANVLT
. | TRBJ2-5 | TRBV28 | ASSLFRGREAQY
. | TRBJ2-4 | TRBV15 | ATSREDRPLNIQY
TRBD1 | TRBJ2-1 | TRBV11-2 | ASSPGTGQDEQF
TRBD1 | TRBJ1-2 | TRBV6-5 | ASSRDRVGHT
TRBD1 | TRBJ1-2 | TRBV27 | ATSNRDRGRANYGYT
TRBD1 | TRBJ2-7 | TRBV15 | ATSTQTGVAYEQY
. | TRBJ1-1 | TRBV28 | ASSLSPAARVYTEAF
TRBD1 | TRBJ2-5 | TRBV27 | ASTPRGNKRETQY
. | TRBJ1-4 | TRBV5-4 | ASSLADQVEKLF
. | TRBJ1-1 | TRBV5-1 | ASSEQLNTEAF
. | TRBJ1-1 | TRBV27 | ASSLSGDTEAF
. | TRBJ1-2 | TRBV28 | ASSLGGGSDAYGYT
. | TRBJ2-7 | TRBV5-1 | ASSQGYEQY
TRBD2 | TRBJ2-1 | TRBV5-1 | ASSPVGGAGVEQF
. | TRBJ2-7 | TRBV2 | ASSDRHEQY
. | TRBJ2-1 | TRBV5-6 | ASSLGGAYNEQF
TRBD2 | TRBJ2-1 | TRBV15 | ATSPTPGELAGVREQF
. | TRBJ2-1 | TRBV30 | AWTRFGAPGGYNEQF
. | TRBJ1-2 | TRBV7-5 | ARSPVRGQRSIT
. | TRBJ1-1 | TRBV7-9 | ASSGKGRGNTEAF
TRBD1 | TRBJ1-5 | TRBV6-5 | ASSPRQGSNQPQH
. | TRBJ1-1 | TRBV30 | AWSAQGIEAF
. | TRBJ2-3 | TRBV18 | ASSPSGTDTQY
. | TRBJ2-7 | TRBV28 | ASSLIGGSYEQY
TRBD1 | TRBJ2-1 | TRBV11-2 | ASSILTGVTYNEQF
. | TRBJ1-1 | TRBV7-9 | ASSLGAAEAF
. | TRBJ2-4 | TRBV14 | ASSQAGGAYQY
TRBD1 | TRBJ2-7 | TRBV29-1 | SVGLRGQLSYEQY
TRBD2 | TRBJ2-2 | TRBV5-1 | ASSLLTGGTTGELF
. | TRBJ1-1 | TRBV7-3 | ASTRGGGATEAF
. | TRBJ1-5 | TRBV10-2 | ASSLSSSGVYQPQH
TRBD1 | TRBJ2-7 | TRBV5-1 | ASSSPGQGTYEQY
TRBD1 | TRBJ1-2 | TRBV14 | ASSQDRTGGGGYT
. | TRBJ1-1 | TRBV6-5 | ASRGAYTEAF
. | TRBJ2-7 | TRBV7-2 | ASSLFEGDPRYEQY
. | TRBJ1-1 | TRBV27 | ASSLTGQPNTEAF
. | TRBJ2-7 | TRBV29-1 | SAIQGYEQY
. | TRBJ1-2 | TRBV30 | AWASGVGYT
TRBD1 | TRBJ2-7 | TRBV16 | ASSQGQGGTYEQY
. | TRBJ2-1 | TRBV6-5 | ASRTWSISYNEQF
. | TRBJ2-3 | TRBV6-5 | ASSYGPRQDTQY
TRBD1 | TRBJ1-5 | TRBV19 | ASSIDRGAGGVGRNQPQH
TRBD1 | TRBJ1-5 | TRBV6-1 | ASSVGTGGNQPQH